This is a list of T cell receptor beta chains from one sample in a study of T cells after yellow fever vaccination. TCRdb re-derived calls from the 5' RACE reads in MiXCR, one entry per CDR3 protein. This sample has hundreds of thousands of distinct CDR3 sequences, with roughly an eighth found just once. The specimen was CD4+ T cells sorted from PBMCs, collected 15 days after the yellow fever booster vaccination. The receptors stem from a young man who received the YFV17D yellow fever vaccine. CDR3s include the opening cysteine and the closing phenylalanine or tryptophan. D genes are given only for firm matches. Size is stated for part of the rows, as once, few or many counts, or as a class when the clone is expanded.

clone_size d_call j_call v_call cdr3_nt cdr3_aa
. . TRBJ1-2 TRBV6-5 TGTGCCAGCAGTTTGTTCAGGGGTTATGGCTACACCTTC CASSLFRGYGYTF
. TRBD1 TRBJ2-1 TRBV27 TGTGCCAGCAGTTGGGACAGGGCTTACAATGAGCAGTTCTTC CASSWDRAYNEQFF
few . TRBJ2-7 TRBV5-1 TGCGCCAGCAGCCGATCGTTCGTCGGCTCCTACGAGCAGTACTTC CASSRSFVGSYEQYF
few . TRBJ2-2 TRBV11-2 TGTGCCAGCAGCATAGACCCAAGCTGGGAGCTGTTTTTT CASSIDPSWELFF
few . TRBJ2-3 TRBV4-1 TGCGCCAGCAGCCAAGGGGTTTTGAGGGGAGTAAAAACAGATACGCAGTATTTT CASSQGVLRGVKTDTQYF
. TRBD2 TRBJ2-1 TRBV5-1 TGCGCCAGCAGCTCCCAGCGGGGGGACGACAATGAGCAGTTCTTC CASSSQRGDDNEQFF
many TRBD1 TRBJ1-1 TRBV7-9 TGTGCCAGCAGCTTAGCGACAGGGGCGGAGACTGAAGCTTTCTTT CASSLATGAETEAFF
many . TRBJ2-5 TRBV7-2 TGTGCCAGCAGCCTCCCTGGACAGACCATCCAAGAGACCCAGTACTTC CASSLPGQTIQETQYF
few . TRBJ1-1 TRBV4-2 TGTGCCAGCAGCCAAGAGCCGGGGGCGAAAACTGAAGCTTTCTTT CASSQEPGAKTEAFF
. . TRBJ1-2 TRBV20-1 TGCAGTGCCCGTGGGGGGAGTCTTAGAGCTTATGGCTACACCTTC CSARGGSLRAYGYTF
. . TRBJ1-1 TRBV5-6 TGTGCCAGCAGCAGGGGGACGCCTCACACTGAAGCTTTCTTT CASSRGTPHTEAFF
. TRBD1 TRBJ2-7 TRBV6-2/TRBV6-3 TGTGCCAGCAGTCGCAGGGGGATGGGAGAGCAGTACTTC CASSRRGMGEQYF
many . TRBJ2-1 TRBV10-3 TGTGCCATCCGGGGGGCAGCAGACTACAATGAGCAGTTCTTC CAIRGAADYNEQFF
once TRBD2 TRBJ2-5 TRBV4-1 TGCGCCAGCACCAAACGGGCTAGCGGCCAAGAGACCCAGTACTTC CASTKRASGQETQYF
. . TRBJ1-4 TRBV7-2 TGTGCCAGCAGCTTAACATCTACAACTAATGAAAAACTGTTTTTT CASSLTSTTNEKLFF
. . TRBJ2-1 TRBV5-1 TGCGCCAGCAGCTTGGCAGGGGGGACCTACAATGAGCAGTTCTTC CASSLAGGTYNEQFF
. TRBD2 TRBJ2-5 TRBV6-4 TGTGCCAGCAGTGTTTCGGGGGGGATGGAGACCCAGTACTTC CASSVSGGMETQYF
. . TRBJ2-3 TRBV7-2 TGTGCCAGCAGCTCAACGCAGGGGGGAGATACGCAGTATTTT CASSSTQGGDTQYF
. . TRBJ1-6 TRBV6-5 TGTGCCAGCAGTTACGAGGGGAGATCTAGATCCCTCCACTTT CASSYEGRSRSLHF
. . TRBJ2-7 TRBV14 TGTGCCAGCAGCCACCAGGGCTACGAGCAGTACTTC CASSHQGYEQYF
. . TRBJ1-5 TRBV6-2/TRBV6-3 TGTGCCAGCAGTTACTCGGGTGGAAGCAATCGACCCCAGCATTTT CASSYSGGSNRPQHF
many . TRBJ2-5 TRBV5-1 TGTGCCAGCAGCGGGACAGTCCAAGAGACCCAGTACTTC CASSGTVQETQYF
. . TRBJ1-6 TRBV7-2 TGTGCCAGCAGCTTAGATGGGGGTATCGAATCACCCCTCCACTTT CASSLDGGIESPLHF
. TRBD2 TRBJ2-1 TRBV24-1 TGTGCCACCAGTGATCCTGCTGGGGGGGACGAGCAGTTCTTC CATSDPAGGDEQFF
few . TRBJ2-5 TRBV24-1 TGTGCCACCAGCCTAGGAGGGGGAGAAGAGACCCAGTACTTC CATSLGGGEETQYF
few . TRBJ1-1 TRBV20-1 TGCAGTGCGCCGGACAACACTGAAGCTTTCTTT CSAPDNTEAFF
many TRBD1 TRBJ1-1 TRBV7-9 TGTGCCAGCAACCTAAAGACAGGGGTGAACACTGAAGCTTTCTTT CASNLKTGVNTEAFF
many . TRBJ1-5 TRBV7-2 TGTGCCAGCAGCTCATGGACAGATCAGCCCCAGCATTTT CASSSWTDQPQHF
. TRBD1 TRBJ2-1 TRBV12-3/TRBV12-4 TGTGCCAGCACCCAGGACAGGGCCACCTACAATGAGCAGTTCTTC CASTQDRATYNEQFF
many . TRBJ1-4 TRBV5-1 TGCGCCAGCAGCTTGCTACCCTCAACTAATGAAAAACTGTTTTTT CASSLLPSTNEKLFF
few TRBD1 TRBJ1-2 TRBV5-6 TGTGCCAGCAGCCAGGCAGGGGGGGCGCGTCGAGGCTACACCTTC CASSQAGGARRGYTF
. . TRBJ1-2 TRBV24-1 TGTGCCACCAGTGATCACAGGACGGGCTATGGCTACACCTTC CATSDHRTGYGYTF
. TRBD2 TRBJ2-2 TRBV12-3/TRBV12-4 TGTGCCAGCAGCCGACTAGCGGGGGGAGGCACCGGGGAGCTGTTTTTT CASSRLAGGGTGELFF
few . TRBJ1-1 TRBV24-1 TGTGCCACCAGTGATCTAATGGGGGGGCCGAACACTGAAGCTTTCTTT CATSDLMGGPNTEAFF
. TRBD2 TRBJ2-3 TRBV6-2/TRBV6-3 TGTGCCAGCAGCGACCCGGGGGGATCAGGAGATACGCAGTATTTT CASSDPGGSGDTQYF
few . TRBJ2-7 TRBV7-9 TGTGCCAGCAGCTTAAGGAGGAACGAGCAGTACTTC CASSLRRNEQYF
. . TRBJ2-3 TRBV6-2/TRBV6-3 TGTGCCAGCAGTTTGGAACAGACTAATACGCAGTATTTT CASSLEQTNTQYF
few . TRBJ1-2 TRBV12-3/TRBV12-4 TGTGCCAGCAGTTACGGCAGGGACTATGGCTACACCTTC CASSYGRDYGYTF
. TRBD2 TRBJ2-2 TRBV3-1 TGTGCCAGCAGCCAACCGGGACTAGCAGCCCCCGGGGAGCTGTTTTTT CASSQPGLAAPGELFF
few TRBD2 TRBJ2-1 TRBV20-1 TGCAGTGCCCCGATCCCTCGGGGGGGCGCCTACAATGAGCAGTTCTTC CSAPIPRGGAYNEQFF
. TRBD1 TRBJ2-3 TRBV7-6 TGTGCCAGCAGCCAACATTGGCGACAGGGTTTAACAGATACGCAGTATTTT CASSQHWRQGLTDTQYF
. TRBD2 TRBJ2-3 TRBV2 TGTGCCAGCGGGGACTACTTCTCAGCGTATTTT CASGDYFSAYF
. TRBD1 TRBJ2-2 TRBV5-1 TGCGCCAGCAGCTTGGCAGGACAGGGGGTGAGCACCGGGGAGCTGTTTTTT CASSLAGQGVSTGELFF
. TRBD1 TRBJ1-1 TRBV6-6 TGTGCCAGCAGTTACCCACAGGGGATGAACACTGAAGCTTTCTTT CASSYPQGMNTEAFF
few . TRBJ2-5 TRBV20-1 TGCAGTGCTAAGGGAGAGACCCAGTACTTC CSAKGETQYF
few . TRBJ2-3 TRBV7-2 TGTGCCAGCAGCTTGAGACCCCGCCGAGATACGCAGTATTTT CASSLRPRRDTQYF
. TRBD2 TRBJ2-7 TRBV7-9 TGTGCCAGCAGCGGGTCGGGGGGTTCGTACGAGCAGTACTTC CASSGSGGSYEQYF